This T cell receptor (beta chain) appears in the sequencing data of a study of T cell responses to AZD1222 COVID-19 vaccine. Repertoires were generated with immunoSEQ multiplex PCR, while TCRdb's copy carries only in-frame clones and drops some. The sample carries roughly 130,000 clones, about 88% recorded once. Overall study results and limits: Repertoires were sampled only after the peak T cell response. Once two AZD1222 doses were given, Spike-specific TCR breadth and depth went up. Variant regions that are unmutated are reportedly the target of nearly half of spike-specific TCRs.

CDR1 is SGHRS, CDR2 YFSETQ, per germline. There are 14 residues in the CDR3. V gave up 5 bases and J gave up 6 bases, with 18 bases separating them. As for this clone: Its specificity is not known.

The sequencing used peripheral blood, collected on day 0 of MenACWY control vaccination. The chain recombines TRBV5-1 with TRBJ2-7; perhaps D is TRBD1 or TRBD2 (5 bases each). The source of this sequence is an adult in good health. The CDR3 DNA follows: TGCGCCAGCAGTACCGGGACCCAGGGTTCCGAGCAGTACTTC. Translating it yields CASSTGTQGSEQYF.